This T cell receptor beta chain was sequenced for a study of identical twins (dated by TCRdb to 2016 to 2017). Study-level background: TCR alpha and beta repertoires from monozygotic twins, unrelated adults of various ages and cord blood were deep-sequenced to test whether fetal clonotypes persist. To rule out contamination, the twin experiments were replicated at different times with different library preparation protocols. Results the study describes overall, beyond this receptor: Compared with coincidental sharing between unrelated individuals, out-of-frame TCR alpha sequences shared between twins showed an excess of sequences with low generation probability. Abundant cord blood beta clonotypes had fewer insertions, young adult naive repertoires showed a similar but weaker trend, and memory repertoires showed no such trend. Zero-insertion analyses could be partly confounded by invariant T cells such as MAIT and iNKT, although diverse VJ usage argued against such confounding for most clonotypes. In monozygotic twins, out-of-frame TCR alpha sharing was systematically underestimated by recombination models, although the models agreed with sharing between unrelated individuals. In beta out-of-frame sequences, excess twin sharing was weaker, because having fewer shared sequences lowered the signal-to-noise ratio. Because the same donors could not be followed over many years, the conclusions relied on cross-sectional statistical analysis.

At the junction V is shortened by 7 bases and J by 0 bases, with 9 bases in between. The CDR3 numbers 13 residues from cysteine through phenylalanine. This entry keeps only the CDR3 DNA: 39 bases, framed from base 1. CDR1 SNHLY and CDR2 FYNNEI are derived from the germline V gene. Only healthy Caucasian donors were included. The twin cohort consisted of three pairs of female monozygotic twins, all aged roughly 18 to 29 years. Positive isolation kits from Invitrogen were used to isolate the CD4+ and CD8+ T cell populations. The protocol used for the library was 5' RACE. Data came from an Illumina HiSeq 2000. Template switching added a universal primer binding site, and the final cDNA carried a unique molecular identifier that allowed TCR cDNA molecules to be counted accurately. Specific primers in the conserved constant-segment region were used to synthesize first-strand cDNA for the TCR alpha and beta chains. Each cDNA library was double barcoded, with a SMART-Mk sample barcode plus Illumina barcodes, to control for contamination. TruSeq adapter sequences along with Illumina sample barcodes were introduced in two successive PCR steps. Sequencing of the TCR alpha and beta cDNA libraries was done on the Illumina HiSeq platform using custom primers. Concerning the study's data processing: MiGEC was used to process raw reads and extract unique molecular identifiers, and MiXCR was used to find CDR3 positions. For each individual, recombination models were inferred using an EM algorithm with the repgenHMM and IGoR tools. Shared clonotype analysis was performed with the tcR package in R, normalizing sharing by the product of cloneset sizes. To study raw recombination without the effects of thymic and clonal selection, out-of-frame nonproductive sequences were analyzed. TCRdb took the public reads, trimmed them with fastp at Q25, ran MiXCR for clone calling and kept in-frame beta chains. When rows share a CDR3 protein, they turn into one entry using the most common DNA and genes. Clone size and V and J calls follow TCRdb, not the original study. The sample profile shows approximately 500,000 distinct CDR3 sequences; approximately 24% of them were found once. Of the sample, 2.9% falls within the top ten clones.

Worth noting for this clonotype: The specificity of this receptor is unknown. No base qualities exist here, and no much larger clone lies one base off it.

These data were likewise used in another study, on T cells expressing NK-cell markers. Per that second paper: Three sorted T-cell subsets (CD3+CD56+NKG2C+, CD3+CD56+NKG2C- and CD3+CD56-NKG2C+) from fewer than 10 donors had their TCR beta-chain repertoires profiled. Of the eight sequenced donors, seven were found to be HCMV-seropositive and one was found to be HCMV-seronegative. In several experiments an anti-gammadeltaTCR antibody was added to restrict sorting to alphabetaTCR-expressing T cells. In several donors, the dominant CD3+CD56+NKG2C+ clonotypes were found to rank among the top 10 CD8+ clonotypes and to make up roughly 1.0-7.0% of CD8+ T cells. Those dominant clonotypes were again the most abundant among CD3+CD56-NKG2C+ cells in several donors, at about 28.3-65%. It remained unclear whether the expanded NKG2C-expressing T cell clones were specific for HCMV antigens. The study sequenced eight donors, all healthy volunteers chosen at random: three men and five women. To determine HCMV serostatus, a commercial ELISA kit was used to detect HCMV-specific IgG in serum. MIGEC handled demultiplexing of the reads and grouping by UMI, while MiTCR was used to assemble and quantify clonotypes. To exclude erroneous sequences, any TCR cDNA sequence not supported by at least two reads was discarded. The tcR package was used for downstream repertoire analysis, and clonotypes were matched between fractions using CDR3 nucleotide sequence together with V segment. VDJmatch was used to annotate antigen specificity against VDJdb, with one amino acid substitution in CDR3 permitted.

This chain joins TRBV2 to TRBJ1-1; the D region possibly corresponds to TRBD1 (5 bases align). The sequence was collected from a woman aged 18-35 years in good health. The sequenced sample was CD4+ T cells sorted from blood. The nucleotides are TGTGCCAGCATGGGACTGCTGAACACTGAAGCTTTCTTT. Translated, this is CASMGLLNTEAFF.